This T cell receptor (beta chain) was identified during a study of blood T cell repertoires in COVID-19. For the study at large: In each case, the material was cDNA or gDNA derived from T cells, B-cell-depleted T cells, or PBMCs.

Seattle's enrolled individuals joined amid active infection and were then monitored longitudinally. J gave up 2 bases and V 7 bases, and 8 bases lay outside the gene matches. CDR3 size: 16 residues. The germline V gene encodes CDR1 LGHNT and CDR2 FRNRAP. As processed by the authors: Cell counts per sample came from amplifying reference gene primers. TCRdb's copy holds only in-frame clones and misses some; the assay was immunoSEQ multiplex PCR. Clonal size and the V and J genes are those of that table, whereas D and trimming came from the DNA. In the table there are 140,000 or so clones, about 83% of which are singletons.

The source of this sequence is a man aged 30 to 39 with COVID-19, enrolled during active disease. Sequencing was carried out using peripheral blood. V gene TRBV12-5 combines with J gene TRBJ2-5; 12 bases are shared with TRBD2. In DNA, the CDR3 is TGTGCTAGTGCCACCGGGACTAGCGGGCTACAAGAGACCCAGTACTTC. Translated: CASATGTSGLQETQYF.